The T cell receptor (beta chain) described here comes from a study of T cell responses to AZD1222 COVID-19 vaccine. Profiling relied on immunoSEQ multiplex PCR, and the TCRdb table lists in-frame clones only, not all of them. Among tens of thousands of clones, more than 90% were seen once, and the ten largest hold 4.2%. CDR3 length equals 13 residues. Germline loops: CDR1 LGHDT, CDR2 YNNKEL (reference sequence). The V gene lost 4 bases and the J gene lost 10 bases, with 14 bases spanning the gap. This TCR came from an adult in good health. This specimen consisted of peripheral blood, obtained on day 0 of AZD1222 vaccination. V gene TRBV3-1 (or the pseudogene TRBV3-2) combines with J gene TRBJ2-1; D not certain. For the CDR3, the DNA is TGTGCCAGCAGCCTCCCCTCGAAGGGCGAGCAGTTCTTC. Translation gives CASSLPSKGEQFF.